Listed below are T cell receptor beta chains from one sample, sequenced in a study of T cell responses to AZD1222 COVID-19 vaccine. The repertoire was sequenced with immunoSEQ multiplex PCR; TCRdb's copy has only in-frame clones and lacks some. The sample shows tens of thousands of clones, about four fifths of them seen only once. Sample: peripheral blood, taken on day 0 of AZD1222 vaccination. These receptors all come from an adult in good health. Each CDR3 is given without its conserved first and last residue. Fields, in order: V gene, J gene, CDR3 protein.

>TRBV6-1|TRBJ1-6
ASSEATGWGSPLH
>TRBV19|TRBJ2-3
ASSTSGGTDTQY
>TRBV6-1|TRBJ2-1
ASSEDTRAGSYNEQF
>TRBV4-3|TRBJ1-6
ASSQDRYKGAGNSPLH
>TRBV7-2|TRBJ2-7
ASSLLQGAHYEQY
>TRBV4-3|TRBJ2-2
ASSPRKGWDTGELF
>TRBV4-1|TRBJ1-2
ASSQDLRSYGYT
>TRBV29-1|TRBJ1-1
SVEGTAVSGTEAF
>TRBV6-5|TRBJ1-1
ASSSLPQGNTEAF
>TRBV6-5|TRBJ1-2
ASSSLGPGGHGYT
>TRBV6-5|TRBJ2-3
ASRPGLAVTDTQY
>TRBV11-3|TRBJ2-7
ASSYTGQGIYEQY
>TRBV4-1|TRBJ2-5
ASSLRRLETQY
>TRBV6-1|TRBJ1-5
ASSDNRNSNQPQH
>TRBV7-2|TRBJ2-1
ASRLSGGAFNEQF
>TRBV7-6|TRBJ2-1
ASSRIQGSYNEQF
>TRBV15|TRBJ2-6
ATSGRAVFSGANVLT
>TRBV30|TRBJ2-5
AWSVVQGQTQY
>TRBV9|TRBJ1-3
ASSFYSSGNTIY
>TRBV3-1/TRBV3-2|TRBJ1-4
ASSPTGTANEKLF
>TRBV6-5|TRBJ1-3
ASSYSTGAPGNTIY
>TRBV13|TRBJ2-7
ASSIRDSSYEQY
>TRBV9|TRBJ1-2
ASSVAGFGGYT
>TRBV2|TRBJ1-3
ASSPTVASGNTIY
>TRBV29-1|TRBJ2-1
SVAPGWGMRNEQF
>TRBV30|TRBJ2-1
AWRTTNEQF
>TRBV18|TRBJ2-7
ASSPYGAAKEYEQY
>TRBV28|TRBJ1-4
ASTPSRLNEKLF
>TRBV19|TRBJ1-5
ASIGWTSTRFNQPQH
>TRBV5-5|TRBJ1-1
ASRFTLNTEAF
>TRBV6-5|TRBJ2-7
ASSPTWPPYEQY
>TRBV3-1/TRBV3-2|TRBJ1-6
ASSQGDHNSPLH
>TRBV12-3/TRBV12-4|TRBJ1-2
ASSPTGGYGYT
>TRBV7-2|TRBJ2-3
ASSLAAGRPDTQY
>TRBV2|TRBJ1-4
AVPSGTGGSVATNEKLF
>TRBV28|TRBJ2-2
ASSILVGTGGELF
>TRBV19|TRBJ1-3
ASSDRVGNTIY
>TRBV4-2|TRBJ2-5
ASSHSLPLRGTNQETQY
>TRBV7-2|TRBJ1-2
ASSLRDSFYGYT
>TRBV7-9|TRBJ1-4
ASSLFKGATNEKLF
>TRBV5-6|TRBJ1-3
ASSAGGFGNTIY
>TRBV4-2|TRBJ2-3
ASSLLWGRGSTDTQY